This T cell receptor beta chain was obtained from a study of blood T cell repertoires in COVID-19 (dated by TCRdb to 2020 to 2022). A note on the overall study: The collaborator samples originated in the United States, Italy and Spain and spanned the acute and convalescent phases of COVID-19. The material from the prospective study consisted of cDNA or gDNA derived from T cells, B-cell-depleted T cells, or PBMCs. Deeply sampled blood TCRbeta repertoires from subjects exposed to, actively infected with, or recovered from COVID-19 were included in the dataset. The repertoires were released in a freely available public database meant as a resource for research on the immune response to SARS-CoV-2. Samples were obtained from the ongoing ImmuneRACE study (first 160 participants) and from approximately 1,200 subjects provided by 6 global collaborators. Nearly every sample came with metadata listing a de-identified subject ID, COVID-19 status, age in years and sex. Where HLA class I and class II types were available, the types were taken from metadata supplied by the sample provider, not from assay-based typing. Results the study describes overall, beyond this receptor: The amount of clinical and demographic metadata varied by source and participant and was provided uncurated.

Measured from the cysteine to the phenylalanine, the CDR3 is 20 residues long. CDR3 DNA is the only sequence kept; it has 60 bases, read in frame from the first base. The germline V and J ends show losses of 6 bases and 1 base respectively, and no gene match explains 20 bases of the junction. Reading the germline V gene gives CDR1 LGHNT and CDR2 FRNRAP. Participants in the prospective study were enrolled through a virtual design, were aged about 18 to 100 years, and lived in roughly 25 United States geographic areas. To assign participants to cohorts, the prospective study relied on clinical history that participants themselves reported in a screening survey and a study questionnaire. In the prospective study, mobile phlebotomists collected whole blood, serum and a nasopharyngeal or oropharyngeal swab from each participant. Additional blood draws and questionnaires over an approximately 2-month period could optionally be provided by prospective study participants. Before DNA extraction, prospective study blood samples were shipped either frozen or at room temperature.

As to this clone: The target of this receptor is not known. Per-base qualities were not stored, and no clone one base away is much larger.

TCRbeta CDR3 regions were amplified from genomic DNA by means of the immunoSEQ Assay, a bias-controlled multiplex PCR. From the authors' description of their analysis: The number of nucleated cells in each sample was estimated from the amplification of reference gene primers within the assay. Sequence reads were collapsed and filtered to measure the absolute abundance of every unique TCRbeta CDR3 rearrangement. Productive Simpson clonality was computed per sample as the square root of Simpson's diversity index over productive rearrangements. As stored in TCRdb, this immuneACCESS dataset retains in-frame rearrangements with V and J assigned. A fraction of the clones does not appear; measured against another copy, unresolved V genes explain less than half of the discrepancy, and the remainder lacks a known reason. The V and J calls and clone size were taken over from that table, and D and trimming were inferred from the DNA. The sample has 200,000 to 300,000 clones on record, approximately 88% of them singletons. Over 1% of the sample rests with the top ten.

The sequence was collected from a woman in her thirties or forties with acute COVID-19. The material sequenced was PBMCs or T cells enriched from blood (not recorded which). Here the chain combines TRBV12-5 and TRBJ2-3; the junction holds 9 bases that match TRBD2. The CDR3 protein is CASGPPSLMREGQRTDTQYF. The nucleotide sequence reads TGTGCTAGTGGCCCACCCAGTTTGATGCGGGAGGGCCAGCGCACAGATACGCAGTATTTT.